Following are 26 T cell receptor beta chains from one sample sequenced in a study of T cells after yellow fever vaccination. One entry per CDR3 protein, called by TCRdb with MiXCR from the 5' RACE reads. In the table there are about 230,000 distinct CDR3 sequences, 5.5% to 8.5% of which are singletons. Sequenced material: CD4+ T cells sorted from PBMCs, taken on the day of the yellow fever booster vaccination. The receptors here all came from a man aged 25 to 45 who received the YFV17D yellow fever vaccine.

To note about this clonotype: Mismatch with germline at one junction end may stem from a read error. The chain employs TRBV14 and TRBJ2-3, with a possible D match to TRBD2 (7 bases). This CDR3 comprises 15 residues. CDR1 is SGHDN, CDR2 FVKESK, per germline. Here the CDR3 DNA reads TGTGCCATCAGCCAACAGGGCGGGAGAGCAGATACGCAGTATTTT. It is translated as CAISQQGGRADTQYF.

This clonotype has ten or more counts. The V gene is TRBV12-3 or TRBV12-4, the J gene TRBJ2-7; TRBD2 matches 12 bases. The V gene end was trimmed by 6 bases and the J gene end by 4 bases; junction bases not matched to a gene: 10. The CDR3 runs to 16 residues. The CDR3 nucleotides read TGTGCCAGCAGCGCTAGCCTGACTAGCGGGAGTTACGAGCAGTACTTC. Protein: CASSASLTSGSYEQYF.

This clonotype was seen ten or more times. The chain carries TRBV6-1 and TRBJ2-7; 10 bases are shared with TRBD1. V was pared by 5 bases and J by 7 bases, with 8 bases of the junction left unmatched. Germline V CDR1 and CDR2: MNHNS, SASEGT. The CDR3 spans 14 residues. CDR3 region: CASSPRTGGGEQYF. CDR3 DNA sequence: TGTGCCAGCAGTCCAAGGACAGGGGGAGGGGAGCAGTACTTC.

This clonotype was seen many times. V is TRBV7-2 and J is TRBJ2-1, with 7 bases aligning to TRBD1. CDR1 and CDR2 (germline): SGHTA, FQGNSA. This CDR3 is built from 14 residues. V was clipped by 6 bases and J by 7 bases; unmatched bases: 9. CDR3 residues: CASSPRQGINEQFF. CDR3 DNA: TGTGCCAGCAGTCCCCGACAGGGTATAAATGAGCAGTTCTTC.

This clonotype appeared many times. The V call is TRBV19, the J call TRBJ2-1; D gene ambiguous. Germline CDR1 LNHDA, CDR2 SQIVND (reference sequence). V was clipped by 6 bases and J by 7 bases, with 7 bases between them. CDR3 length equals 11 residues. CDR3 nucleotide sequence: TGTGCCAGTAGCAATAAAAATGAGCAGTTCTTC. Its translation: CASSNKNEQFF.

There are many counts of this clonotype. This chain connects TRBV12-3 or TRBV12-4 to TRBJ2-1; no definite D call. The CDR3 is 13 amino acids. V was pared by 4 bases and J by 3 bases, with 7 bases between. CDR3 DNA: TGTGCCAGCAGTTCCAAGCGCTACAATGAGCAGTTCTTC. It is translated as CASSSKRYNEQFF.

The table lists this clonotype with a few counts. The chain has TRBV30 and TRBJ2-5; weak D call: TRBD2 (6 bases). Trimming took off 3 bases at V and 5 bases at J, with 19 bases between the two ends. This CDR3 has 15 amino acids. Germline loops: CDR1 GTSNPN, CDR2 SVGIG (reference sequence). The CDR3 nucleotides are TGTGCCTGGAGGGGAGGCCCGGGACCGTCGGAGACCCAGTACTTC. Translating it yields CAWRGGPGPSETQYF.

This clonotype was recorded many times. The chain employs TRBV24-1 and TRBJ2-2; D ambiguous. Trimming shortened V by 8 bases and J by 1 base, and 10 bases separated the two germline ends. The CDR3 spans 14 residues. In germline, CDR1 is KGHDR, CDR2 SFDVKD. This CDR3 reads CATKAGGNTGELFF. In DNA, the CDR3 is TGTGCCACCAAAGCCGGCGGGAACACCGGGGAGCTGTTTTTT.

This clonotype was detected only a few times. The chain joins TRBV20-1 to TRBJ2-5; 11 nucleotides line up with TRBD2. This CDR3 comprises 15 residues. The trim removed 6 bases at V and 2 bases at J, leaving 8 bases unmatched. Germline V gene data show CDR1 as DFQATT and CDR2 as SNEGSKA (reference sequence). CDR3 protein: CSAKTGLAAQETQYF. The CDR3 coding sequence is TGCAGTGCGAAGACGGGACTAGCGGCTCAAGAGACCCAGTACTTC.

The table lists this clonotype with many counts. V is TRBV11-2 and J is TRBJ2-7; maybe TRBD1 (5 bases). The ends were cut back, 3 bases at V and 0 bases at J, with 18 bases in the middle. This CDR3 has 17 amino acids. Germline CDR1 and CDR2: SGHAT and FQNNGV. CDR3 residues: CASSFRIEAGFSYEQYF. For the CDR3, the DNA is TGTGCCAGCAGCTTCCGAATCGAGGCAGGGTTCTCCTACGAGCAGTACTTC.

This clonotype showed up just a few times. The chain couples TRBV5-5 to TRBJ2-1; TRBD2 aligns across 10 bases. The CDR3 totals 16 residues. Germline values: CDR1 SGHKS, CDR2 YYEKEE (reference sequence). The J segment lost 7 bases and the V segment lost 0 bases, leaving 7 bases of the junction unmatched. CDR3 in amino acids: CASSLASGSVVNEQFF. CDR3 nucleotides: TGTGCCAGCAGCTTGGCTAGCGGGAGTGTGGTAAATGAGCAGTTCTTC. Variable domain in full (rest from reference TRBV5-5 and TRBJ2-1): DAGVTQSPTHLIKTRGQQVTLRCSPISGHKSVSWYQQVLGQGPQFIFQYYEKEERGRGNFPDRFSARQFPNYSSELNVNALLLGDSALYLCASSLASGSVVNEQFFGPGTRLTVL.

J is TRBJ1-1 and V is TRBV15; D unclear. This CDR3 has 12 amino acids. V was trimmed by 1 base and J by 9 bases, leaving 9 bases between them. Germline loops: CDR1 LNHNV, CDR2 YYDKDF (reference sequence). CDR3 nucleotide sequence: TGTGCCACCAGCAGAGGGTCAGGACAAGCTTTCTTT. Its translation: CATSRGSGQAFF.

The sample holds a few counts of this clonotype. The V and J genes are TRBV27 and TRBJ2-5, with D possibly matching TRBD1 (6 bases). The germline CDR1 and CDR2 sequences are MNHEY and SMNVEV (reference sequence). V dropped 7 bases and J dropped 5 bases, with 8 bases sitting between them. This CDR3 region has 11 residues. DNA for the CDR3: TGTGCCAGCAAGGGGGATGAGACCCAGTACTTC. Protein product: CASKGDETQYF.

This clonotype was observed a handful of times. The CDR3, as DNA: TGTGCCACCAGTATAACTAGCGGGAGGGGAGAGACCCAGTACTTC. It is translated as CATSITSGRGETQYF. The chain has TRBV24-1 and TRBJ2-5; 13 bases agree with TRBD2. Looked up from germline, CDR1 is KGHDR and CDR2 is SFDVKD. The CDR3 is made up of 15 amino acids. J was trimmed by 4 bases and V by 6 bases; bases with no gene match: 4.

This chain joins TRBV27 and TRBJ2-1, with 7 nucleotides matching TRBD2. Per germline, CDR1 MNHEY and CDR2 SMNVEV (reference sequence). The CDR3 has 15 amino acids. V lost 2 bases and J lost 4; bases outside the gene matches: 5. The DNA of the CDR3 is TGTGCCAGCAGTTTAAACGGCGGGGGATACAATGAGCAGTTCTTC. It specifies CASSLNGGGYNEQFF.

The V gene is TRBV6-6, the J gene TRBJ2-3; 7 bases line up with TRBD1. The junction had 1 base not matched to a gene; V was cut back by 7 bases and J by 3 bases. This CDR3 contains 12 residues. Per the germline V gene, CDR1 is MNHNY and CDR2 is SVGAGI (reference sequence). CDR3 bases: TGTGCCAGCACCAGGGGGACAGATACGCAGTATTTT. Its protein product is CASTRGTDTQYF.

The chain is built from TRBV7-2 and TRBJ1-2; tentatively, D is TRBD1 (5 bases). Per germline, CDR1 SGHTA and CDR2 FQGNSA. CDR3 length equals 14 residues. Trimming took off 1 base at V and 4 bases at J, with 10 bases between the two ends. CDR3 protein: CASSLGQGGYGYTF. CDR3 nucleotide sequence: TGTGCCAGCAGCTTAGGTCAGGGTGGCTATGGCTACACCTTC. Full variable domain (outside the CDR3, taken from reference TRBV7-2 and TRBJ1-2): GAGVSQSPSNKVTEKGKDVELRCDPISGHTALYWYRQSLGQGLEFLIYFQGNSAPDKSGLPSDRFSAERTGGSVSTLTIQRTQQEDSAVYLCASSLGQGGYGYTFGSGTRLTVV.

This clonotype was found a few times. The CDR3 region is CASSLIAGQETQYF. The CDR3 DNA reads TGTGCCAGCAGCTTAATCGCCGGACAAGAGACCCAGTACTTC. The chain is built from TRBV7-6 and TRBJ2-5; D unclear. The germline V and J ends were trimmed by 2 bases and 2 bases, with 9 bases remaining between them. CDR1 and CDR2 (germline): SGHVS, FNYEAQ. CDR3 length equals 14 residues.

This clonotype has more than one count but fewer than ten. The chain uses TRBV5-1 and TRBJ2-5; a weak D match, TRBD2 (6 bases). CDR3 length equals 14 residues. The V gene's germline CDR1 is SGHRS and CDR2 YFSETQ. Trimming took 1 base from V and 4 from J, leaving 11 bases between them. The DNA of the CDR3 is TGCGCCAGCAGCTTGCGGGGGACGTCAGAGACCCAGTACTTC. Protein: CASSLRGTSETQYF. The complete variable domain, with remaining parts taken from reference TRBV5-1 and TRBJ2-5, reads KAGVTQTPRYLIKTRGQQVTLSCSPISGHRSVSWYQQTPGQGLQFLFEYFSETQRNKGNFPGRFSGRQFSNSRSEMNVSTLELGDSALYLCASSLRGTSETQYFGPGTRLLVL.

This clonotype was counted a few times. CDR3 protein: CASSQERGLETQYF. CDR3 DNA: TGCGCCAGCAGCCAAGAGAGGGGGCTGGAGACCCAGTACTTC. The chain combines TRBV4-3 with TRBJ2-5; TRBD1 matches at 7 bases. Germline loops: CDR1 LGHNA, CDR2 YSLEER. This CDR3 has 14 residues. Unmatched junction bases numbered 3, after V lost 0 bases and J lost 5 bases.

The chain links TRBV6-5 to TRBJ1-2, with D unresolved. Between the trimmed V and J ends, which lost 2 bases and 3 bases, there was a span of 7 bases. CDR1 and CDR2 from the germline V gene are MNHEY and SVGAGI. The CDR3 is 13 amino acids. CDR3 in amino acids: CASSYRTDYGYTF. As DNA, the CDR3 is TGTGCCAGCAGTTACAGAACGGACTATGGCTACACCTTC.

This clonotype was recorded at least ten times. V and J are TRBV20-1 and TRBJ2-1, with D possibly matching TRBD2 (5 bases). The V end was cut by 3 bases, the J end by 12 bases, with 24 bases between. This CDR3 has 15 amino acids. The germline V gene has CDR1 DFQATT and CDR2 SNEGSKA (reference sequence). CDR3 DNA sequence: TGCAGTGCTAGGACCCAAGTGTTTTCTAGCAGACTGCAGTTCTTC. It codes for CSARTQVFSSRLQFF.

This clonotype was recorded many times. The rearrangement joins TRBV28 to TRBJ2-3; TRBD2 matches 7 bases. Per the germline V gene, CDR1 is MDHEN and CDR2 is SYDVKM. The CDR3 length is 15 residues. V dropped 8 bases and J dropped 5; count of bases not matched to a gene: 13. The CDR3 DNA reads TGTGCCAGCGGTGGTTTCAGCGGGAATAAAGATACGCAGTATTTT. This encodes CASGGFSGNKDTQYF.

The chain employs TRBV12-3 or TRBV12-4 and TRBJ1-3; D may be TRBD1 (6 bases). Trimming pared 5 bases from V and 1 base from J, leaving 12 bases between. There are 15 residues in the CDR3. CDR3 coding DNA: TGTGCCAGCAGTCCAGGGGATAGGTCTGGAAACACCATATATTTT. Translated: CASSPGDRSGNTIYF.

This clonotype has ten or more counts. This chain joins TRBV14 and TRBJ2-7; tentatively, D is TRBD1 (5 bases). Per germline, CDR1 SGHDN and CDR2 FVKESK. The CDR3 is 13 residues long. V dropped 1 base and J dropped 3 bases, with 7 bases sitting between them. The CDR3 DNA is TGTGCCAGCAGCCAAGGGACATACTACGAGCAGTACTTC. Its protein is CASSQGTYYEQYF.

The V gene is TRBV7-2, the J gene TRBJ2-3; D gene uncertain. The length of the CDR3 is 16 residues. Germline CDR1 SGHTA, CDR2 FQGNSA. V lost 4 bases, J lost 1 base, and 15 bases lay in between. The CDR3 DNA is TGTGCCAGCAGCTGGGTTACCGGCTCTCGCACAGATACGCAGTATTTT. It is translated as CASSWVTGSRTDTQYF.